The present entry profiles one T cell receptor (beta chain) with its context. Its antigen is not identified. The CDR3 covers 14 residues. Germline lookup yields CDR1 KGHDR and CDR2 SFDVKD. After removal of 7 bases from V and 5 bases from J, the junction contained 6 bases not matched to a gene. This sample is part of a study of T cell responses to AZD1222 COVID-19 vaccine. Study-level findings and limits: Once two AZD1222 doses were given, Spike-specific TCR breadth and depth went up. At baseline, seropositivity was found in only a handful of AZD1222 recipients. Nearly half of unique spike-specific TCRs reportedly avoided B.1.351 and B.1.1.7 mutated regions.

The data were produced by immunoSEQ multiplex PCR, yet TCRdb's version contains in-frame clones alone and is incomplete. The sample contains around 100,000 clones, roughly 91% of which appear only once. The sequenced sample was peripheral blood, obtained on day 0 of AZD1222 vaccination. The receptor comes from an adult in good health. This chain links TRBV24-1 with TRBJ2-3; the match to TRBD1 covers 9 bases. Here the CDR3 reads CATSRTGAVDTQYF. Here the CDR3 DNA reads TGTGCCACCAGCAGGACAGGGGCCGTAGATACGCAGTATTTT.